The 20 T cell receptor beta chains reported below all come from one sample, sequenced in a study of shared clonotypes between healthy human individuals. The method was immunoSEQ multiplex PCR; TCRdb's version includes in-frame clones alone and lacks a portion of them. The sample lists about a million clones; approximately 68% were seen once. Sequencing was performed on memory CD4+ T cells sorted from blood. Noted subset: CD45RA-negative fraction. All receptors come from a young man in good health.

DNA of the CDR3: TGTGCCAGCAATGACAGGACTAACTATGGCTACACCTTC. It yields the protein CASNDRTNYGYTF. The J gene is TRBJ1-2, the V gene TRBV28; the D gene is possibly TRBD1 (6 bases). Trimming took 7 bases from V and 0 from J, leaving 9 bases between them. Germline CDR1 and CDR2: MDHEN and SYDVKM. The CDR3 loop spans 13 amino acids.

This clone came up a few times. The J gene is TRBJ2-5, the V gene TRBV29-1; 7 positions agree with TRBD2. Unmatched junction bases numbered 9, after V lost 6 bases and J lost 11 bases. The germline V gene has CDR1 SQVTM and CDR2 ANQGSEA. This CDR3 spans 11 amino acids. The chain's CDR3 is CSVVGGEKQYF. The CDR3 coding sequence is TGCAGCGTGGTGGGGGGGGAGAAGCAGTACTTC. Complete variable domain (other parts from reference TRBV29-1 and TRBJ2-5): SAVISQKPSRDICQRGTSLTIQCQVDSQVTMMFWYRQQPGQSLTLIATANQGSEATYESGFVIDKFPISRPNLTFSTLTVSNMSPEDSSIYLCSVVGGEKQYFGPGTRLLVL.

The V and J genes are TRBV5-1 and TRBJ2-5, with a tentative D call TRBD2 (5 bases). The J call is in doubt because the DNA end fits TRBJ2-7 better. The CDR3 has 13 residues. CDR1 and CDR2 (germline): SGHRS, YFSETQ. CDR3 residues: CASSFDSAYEQYF. CDR3 DNA sequence: TGCGCCAGCAGCTTCGATAGCGCCTACGAGCAGTACTTC.

This sequence joins TRBV2 and TRBJ2-2; TRBD2 matches 7 bases. The germline V gene has CDR1 SNHLY and CDR2 FYNNEI. The CDR3 consists of 15 residues. With 5 bases clipped from V and 4 bases from J, the junction kept 7 bases outside the gene matches. The CDR3 sequence: CASSYQAGSTGELFF. In DNA, the CDR3 is TGTGCCAGCAGTTACCAAGCGGGGTCCACCGGGGAGCTGTTTTTT.

This clone appeared a few times. The rearrangement links TRBV2 to TRBJ1-3; D remains ambiguous. The length of the CDR3 is 13 residues. V was trimmed by 7 bases and J by 1 base, leaving 8 bases between them. CDR1 and CDR2 (germline): SNHLY, FYNNEI. CDR3 loop: CASIGGSGNTIYF. The CDR3, as DNA: TGTGCCAGCATTGGAGGGTCTGGAAACACCATATATTTT.

This chain links TRBV28 with TRBJ2-5, with D unresolved. V dropped 7 bases and J dropped 6 bases, with 18 bases sitting between them. The CDR3 covers 14 residues. Germline V lookup: CDR1 MDHEN, CDR2 SYDVKM. The CDR3 DNA is TGTGCCAGCACCTCCTTGGGTAAGGCACAGACCCAGTACTTC. Amino acid sequence: CASTSLGKAQTQYF.

The chain has TRBV18 and TRBJ1-3; TRBD1 might be the D (5 bases). This CDR3 is built from 18 residues. Germline values: CDR1 KGHSH, CDR2 LQKENI. V dropped 2 bases and J dropped 3 bases, with 20 bases sitting between them. CDR3 protein: CASSPIQGKRSGGNTIYF. The CDR3 nucleotides read TGTGCCAGCTCACCAATCCAGGGTAAAAGGAGCGGTGGAAACACCATATATTTT. Variable domain in full (rest from reference TRBV18 and TRBJ1-3): NAGVMQNPRHLVRRRGQEARLRCSPMKGHSHVYWYRQLPEEGLKFMVYLQKENIIDESGMPKERFSAEFPKEGPSILRIQQVVRGDSAAYFCASSPIQGKRSGGNTIYFGEGSWLTVV.

The V gene is TRBV29-1, the J gene TRBJ1-1; D is uncertain. Trimming removed 0 bases at V and 0 bases at J, with 11 bases between. Germline assignment: CDR1 SQVTM and CDR2 ANQGSEA. The CDR3 sequence is 15 residues long. The CDR3 loop is CSVEERQIMNTEAFF. The CDR3 DNA reads as TGCAGCGTTGAAGAGAGGCAGATCATGAACACTGAAGCTTTCTTT. The variable domain in full, with the rest retrieved from reference TRBV29-1 and TRBJ1-1, is SAVISQKPSRDICQRGTSLTIQCQVDSQVTMMFWYRQQPGQSLTLIATANQGSEATYESGFVIDKFPISRPNLTFSTLTVSNMSPEDSSIYLCSVEERQIMNTEAFFGQGTRLTVV.

This chain joins TRBV10-3 and TRBJ1-3; D gene ambiguous. With 8 bases removed from V and 0 bases from J, the gap between germline ends came to 5 bases. From germline, CDR1 is ENHRY and CDR2 SYGVKD. This CDR3 has 12 residues. The CDR3 DNA follows: TGTGCCATCGGTAGCTCTGGAAACACCATATATTTT. Translation: CAIGSSGNTIYF.

The chain links TRBV6-5 to TRBJ2-7; 7 nucleotides match TRBD2. CDR1 and CDR2 (germline): MNHEY, SVGAGI. Trimming took 7 bases from V and 3 from J; bases not matched to a gene: 12. The CDR3 loop spans 15 amino acids. As DNA, the CDR3 is TGTGCCAGCACCCCTCGGAGTGGCGGGAGCTACGAGCAGTACTTC. This sequence encodes CASTPRSGGSYEQYF.

The rearrangement uses TRBV29-1 and TRBJ2-3; D gene uncertain. The CDR3 spans 13 residues. V lost 0 bases to trimming and J lost 3 bases, with 7 bases between them. Germline-derived CDR1 and CDR2 are SQVTM and ANQGSEA. CDR3 sequence: CSVEDFRTDTQYF. In DNA form, the CDR3 reads TGCAGCGTTGAAGACTTTCGTACAGATACGCAGTATTTT.

The chain links TRBV7-2 to TRBJ2-7; D might be TRBD2 (6 bases). V lost 1 base to trimming and J lost 2 bases, with 12 bases between them. The CDR3 consists of 15 residues. CDR1 is SGHTA, CDR2 FQGNSA, per germline. The DNA of the CDR3 is TGTGCCAGCAGCTTAGTGGGGGGAGGCCCCTACGAGCAGTACTTC. Translated: CASSLVGGGPYEQYF.

Only a few counts were recorded for this clone. The J gene is TRBJ2-3, the V gene TRBV19; 7 nucleotides align to TRBD1. With V trimmed by 1 base and J by 1 base, 2 bases remained unmatched. The CDR3 consists of 15 residues. Germline V gene sequence: CDR1 LNHDA, CDR2 SQIVND (reference sequence). In nucleotides, the CDR3 is TGTGCCAGTAGTATAGGTGGACAGGGCACAGATACGCAGTATTTT. Its protein is CASSIGGQGTDTQYF.

The gene calls are TRBV19 and TRBJ2-7; the match to TRBD1 covers 9 bases. J gave up 5 bases and V 5 bases, and 7 bases lay outside the gene matches. The CDR3 runs 14 residues. CDR1 LNHDA and CDR2 SQIVND come from the germline V gene (reference sequence). CDR3 residues: CASSPWTGANEQYF. For the CDR3, the DNA is TGTGCCAGTAGTCCCTGGACAGGGGCGAACGAGCAGTACTTC.

V gene TRBV5-1 combines with J gene TRBJ2-5; 8 bases fit TRBD1. The CDR3 spans 17 residues. V lost 0 bases, J lost 1 base, and 8 bases stayed unmatched. Germline CDR1 SGHRS, CDR2 YFSETQ. The CDR3: CASSLGLRGRPQETQYF. Here the CDR3 DNA reads TGCGCCAGCAGCTTGGGACTCAGGGGGCGCCCCCAAGAGACCCAGTACTTC.

The chain uses TRBV13 and TRBJ2-7; TRBD2 is a possible D gene (6 bases). This CDR3 is 13 amino acids long. Trimming removed 5 bases from V and 6 bases from J, with 14 bases in between. Germline values: CDR1 PRHDT, CDR2 FYEKMQ (reference sequence). The chain's CDR3 is CASSLWLASEQYF. For the CDR3, the DNA is TGTGCCAGCAGCCTCTGGCTAGCGTCCGAGCAGTACTTC.

The chain has TRBV5-1 and TRBJ2-1; D unclear. Between the trimmed V and J ends, which lost 2 bases and 8 bases, there was a span of 20 bases. The CDR3 loop spans 16 amino acids. Per germline, CDR1 SGHRS and CDR2 YFSETQ. The CDR3 is CASSFERPLGWDEQFF. CDR3 coding DNA: TGCGCCAGCAGCTTCGAACGGCCCCTGGGTTGGGATGAGCAGTTCTTC.

In its sample, this clone was seen a few times. The chain joins TRBV7-2 to TRBJ1-6; D is unclear. Germline CDR1 and CDR2: SGHTA and FQGNSA. The CDR3 length is 14 residues. V was shortened by 1 base and J by 6 bases, with 7 bases between the two germline ends. In nucleotides, the CDR3 is TGTGCCAGCAGCTTAGGGCGGCTTAATTCACCCCTCCACTTT. This encodes CASSLGRLNSPLHF.

The rearrangement joins TRBV2 to TRBJ1-4, with no clear D. In germline, CDR1 is SNHLY, CDR2 FYNNEI. The germline V and J ends were trimmed by 4 bases and 14 bases, with 11 bases remaining between them. CDR3 length: 11 residues. The CDR3 nucleotides are TGTGCCAGCAGTGTGGAGTTGCGGCTGTTTTTT. Translating it yields CASSVELRLFF.

This clone has only a few counts. J is TRBJ2-2 and V is TRBV18; 8 bases are a match to TRBD1. Germline values: CDR1 KGHSH, CDR2 LQKENI. The CDR3 is made up of 14 amino acids. V lost 8 bases, J lost 5 bases, and 7 bases stayed unmatched. CDR3 sequence reads: CASRGQGRTGELFF. In DNA, the CDR3 is TGTGCCAGCCGCGGACAGGGAAGGACCGGGGAGCTGTTTTTT.